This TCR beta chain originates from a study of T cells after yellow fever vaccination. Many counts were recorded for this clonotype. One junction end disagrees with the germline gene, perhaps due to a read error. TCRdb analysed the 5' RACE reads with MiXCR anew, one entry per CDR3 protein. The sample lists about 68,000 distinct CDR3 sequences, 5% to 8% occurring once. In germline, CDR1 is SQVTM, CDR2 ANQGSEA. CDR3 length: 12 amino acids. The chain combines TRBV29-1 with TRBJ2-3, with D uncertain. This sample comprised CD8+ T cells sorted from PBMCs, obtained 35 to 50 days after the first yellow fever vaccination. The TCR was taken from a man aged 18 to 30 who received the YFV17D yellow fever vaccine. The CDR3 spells CSVELPTYTQYF. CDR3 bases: TGCAGCGTTGAACTGCCCACATATACGCAGTATTTT.